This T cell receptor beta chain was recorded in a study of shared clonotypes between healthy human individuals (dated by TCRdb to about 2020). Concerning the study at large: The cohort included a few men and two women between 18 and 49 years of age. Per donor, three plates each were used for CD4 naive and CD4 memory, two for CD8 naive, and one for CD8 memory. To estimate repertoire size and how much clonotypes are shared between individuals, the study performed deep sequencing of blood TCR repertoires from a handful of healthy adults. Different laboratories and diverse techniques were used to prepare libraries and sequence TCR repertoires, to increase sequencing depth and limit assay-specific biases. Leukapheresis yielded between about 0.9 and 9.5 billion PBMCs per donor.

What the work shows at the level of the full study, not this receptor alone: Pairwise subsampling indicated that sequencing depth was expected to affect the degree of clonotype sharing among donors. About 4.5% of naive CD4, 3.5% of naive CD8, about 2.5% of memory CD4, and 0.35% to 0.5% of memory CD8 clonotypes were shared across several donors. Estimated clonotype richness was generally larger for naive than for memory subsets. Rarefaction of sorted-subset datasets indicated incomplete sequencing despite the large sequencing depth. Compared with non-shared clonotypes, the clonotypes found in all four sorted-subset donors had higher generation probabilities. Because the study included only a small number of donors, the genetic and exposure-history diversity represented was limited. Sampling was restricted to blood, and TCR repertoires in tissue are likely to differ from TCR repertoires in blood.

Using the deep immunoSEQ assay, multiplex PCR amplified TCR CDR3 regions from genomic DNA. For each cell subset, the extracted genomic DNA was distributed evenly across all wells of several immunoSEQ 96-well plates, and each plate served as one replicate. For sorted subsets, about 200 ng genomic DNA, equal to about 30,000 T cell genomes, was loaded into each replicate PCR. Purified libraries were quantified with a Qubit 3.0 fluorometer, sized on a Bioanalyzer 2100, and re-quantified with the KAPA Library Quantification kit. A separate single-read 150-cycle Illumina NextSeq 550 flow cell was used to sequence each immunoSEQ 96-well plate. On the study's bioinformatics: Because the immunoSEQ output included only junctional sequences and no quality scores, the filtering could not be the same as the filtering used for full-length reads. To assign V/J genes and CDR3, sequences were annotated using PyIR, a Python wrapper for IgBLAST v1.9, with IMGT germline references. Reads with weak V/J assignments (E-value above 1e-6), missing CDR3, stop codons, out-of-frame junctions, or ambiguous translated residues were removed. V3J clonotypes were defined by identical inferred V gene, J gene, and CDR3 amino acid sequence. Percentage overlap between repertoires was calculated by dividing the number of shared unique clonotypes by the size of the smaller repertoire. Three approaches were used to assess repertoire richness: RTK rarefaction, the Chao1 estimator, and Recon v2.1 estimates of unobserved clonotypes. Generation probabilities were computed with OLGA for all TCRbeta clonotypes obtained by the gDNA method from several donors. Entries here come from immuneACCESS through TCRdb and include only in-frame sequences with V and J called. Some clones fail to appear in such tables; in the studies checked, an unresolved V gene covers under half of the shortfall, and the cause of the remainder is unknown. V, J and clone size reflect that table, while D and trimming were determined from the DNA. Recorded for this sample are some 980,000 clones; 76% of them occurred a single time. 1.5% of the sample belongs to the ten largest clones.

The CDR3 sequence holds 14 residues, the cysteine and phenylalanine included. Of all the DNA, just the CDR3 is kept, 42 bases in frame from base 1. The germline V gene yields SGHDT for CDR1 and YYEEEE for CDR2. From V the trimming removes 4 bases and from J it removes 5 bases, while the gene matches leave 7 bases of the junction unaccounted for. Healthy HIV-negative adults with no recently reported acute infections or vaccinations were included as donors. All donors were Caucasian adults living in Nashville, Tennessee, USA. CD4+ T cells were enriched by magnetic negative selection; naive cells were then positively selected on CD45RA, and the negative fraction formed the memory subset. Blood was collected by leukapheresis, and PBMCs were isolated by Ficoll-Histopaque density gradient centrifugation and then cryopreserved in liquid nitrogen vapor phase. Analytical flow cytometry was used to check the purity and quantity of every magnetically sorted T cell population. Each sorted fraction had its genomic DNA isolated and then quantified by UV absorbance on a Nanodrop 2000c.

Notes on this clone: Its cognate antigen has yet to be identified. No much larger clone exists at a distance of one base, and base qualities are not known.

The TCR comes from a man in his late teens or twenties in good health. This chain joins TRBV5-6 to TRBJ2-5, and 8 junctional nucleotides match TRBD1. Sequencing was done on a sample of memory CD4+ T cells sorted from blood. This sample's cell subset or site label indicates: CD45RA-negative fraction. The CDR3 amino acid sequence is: CASSLYQGAETQYF. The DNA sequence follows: TGTGCCAGCAGCCTTTACCAGGGGGCTGAGACCCAGTACTTC.